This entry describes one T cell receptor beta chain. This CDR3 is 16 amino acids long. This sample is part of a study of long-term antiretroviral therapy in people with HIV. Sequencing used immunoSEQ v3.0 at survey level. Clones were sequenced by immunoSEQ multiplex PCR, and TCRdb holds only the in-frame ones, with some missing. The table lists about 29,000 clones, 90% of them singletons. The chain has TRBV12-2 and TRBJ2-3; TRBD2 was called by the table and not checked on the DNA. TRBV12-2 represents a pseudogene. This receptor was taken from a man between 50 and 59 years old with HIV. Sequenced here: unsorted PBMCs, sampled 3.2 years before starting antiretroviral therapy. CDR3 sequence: CASRVGLAGGTDTQYF. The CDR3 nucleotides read TGTGCAAGTCGCGTCGGACTAGCGGGGGGCACAGATACGCAGTATTTT.